The 19 T cell receptor beta chains below were found in one sample sequenced in a study of molecular identifiers for immune sequencing clone quantification (dated by TCRdb to 2017 to 2018). Library preparation used PCR. The instrument given in TCRdb is NextSeq 500. The public reads were reanalyzed by TCRdb: fastp trimming at Q25, MiXCR alignment, in-frame beta chains only. For every CDR3 protein sequence, its rows merge into one entry that carries the most common genes and DNA. The table for this sample lists some 100,000 distinct CDR3 sequences; roughly a third of them were counted only once. The ten largest account for 4% to 5% of the sample. The sample was naive CD8+ T cells from blood, with Jurkat cell RNA spiked in. The cell subset or site label of this sample denotes: FACS-sorted CD8+CD4-CCR7+CD45RA+ naive T cells. The receptors were gathered from a human donor in good health. Some libraries in this study had Jurkat cell RNA spiked in.

Notes on this clonotype: One end of the junction varies from germline; a read error may be responsible. The V call is TRBV6-2 or TRBV6-3, the J call TRBJ2-6, with 7 bases that match TRBD1. Germline lookup yields CDR1 MNHEY and CDR2 SVGEGT. The CDR3 loop spans 15 amino acids. DNA of the CDR3: TGTGCCAGCAGTGAGACAGGGCCAGGGGCCAACGTCCAGACTTTC. It yields the protein CASSETGPGANVQTF.

The J gene is TRBJ2-1, the V gene TRBV6-5; 8 nucleotides line up with TRBD2. The CDR3 loop spans 16 amino acids. Germline CDR1 is MNHEY and CDR2 is SVGAGI. Losses at the gene ends were 6 bases for V and 8 bases for J; bases not matched to a gene: 15. CDR3 sequence: CASRALSGGRYYEQFF. In nucleotides, the CDR3 is TGTGCCAGCAGAGCCCTCTCTGGCGGGAGGTATTATGAGCAGTTCTTC.

A few counts support this clonotype. This rearrangement joins TRBV29-1 to TRBJ2-1; possibly TRBD1 or TRBD2 for D (5 bases each). Looked up from germline, CDR1 is SQVTM and CDR2 is ANQGSEA. This CDR3 has 14 residues. V lost 4 bases and J lost 0, with 10 bases in between. The CDR3 is CSVGGTSSYNEQFF. DNA for the CDR3: TGCAGCGTTGGGGGGACCAGCTCCTACAATGAGCAGTTCTTC.

This clonotype showed up just a few times. The chain combines TRBV28 with TRBJ1-2; D gene unclear. Germline V gives CDR1 MDHEN, CDR2 SYDVKM. V was clipped by 2 bases and J by 6 bases, with 4 bases between them. CDR3 length: 11 residues. As DNA, the CDR3 is TGTGCCAGCAGTTTACAGGATGGCTACACCTTC. It translates to CASSLQDGYTF.

This clonotype was picked up many times. This chain links TRBV6-1 with TRBJ2-3; a possible D gene is TRBD2 (6 bases). The CDR3 covers 16 residues. Trimming removed 8 bases at V and 5 bases at J, with 23 bases between. CDR1 and CDR2 from the germline V gene are MNHNS and SASEGT. In DNA, the CDR3 is TGTGCCAGCGTTGTGGCGGGGACGGGAAATTTAGATACGCAGTATTTT. It translates to CASVVAGTGNLDTQYF.

This clonotype showed up many times. This chain links TRBV25-1 with TRBJ2-3; TRBD2 matches at 7 bases. CDR1 is MGHDK, CDR2 SYGVNS, per germline. This CDR3 contains 16 residues. The J segment lost 0 bases and the V segment lost 7 bases, leaving 10 bases of the junction unmatched. DNA for the CDR3: TGTGCCAGCACGGTAGCGGGCACCCTGAGCACAGATACGCAGTATTTT. Its protein product is CASTVAGTLSTDTQYF.

The rearrangement uses TRBV14 and TRBJ1-4, with D possibly matching TRBD1 (5 bases). The CDR3 runs to 12 residues. Trimming shortened V by 11 bases and J by 10 bases, and 17 bases separated the two germline ends. Germline V gene sequence: CDR1 SGHDN, CDR2 FVKESK. In DNA form, the CDR3 reads TGTGCCTGCAAGGGGCACCGTGGAAAACTGTTTTTT. The encoded protein is CACKGHRGKLFF.

This chain uses TRBV14 with TRBJ1-6; D perhaps matches TRBD1 (6 bases). This CDR3 has 17 amino acids. The V gene's germline CDR1 is SGHDN and CDR2 FVKESK. Deletions cut 0 bases from V and 2 bases from J, with 11 bases between. The CDR3 reads CASSQDRWTAYNSPLHF. For the CDR3, the DNA is TGTGCCAGCAGCCAAGATCGGTGGACAGCCTATAATTCACCCCTCCACTTT.

The rearrangement uses TRBV28 and TRBJ1-1; a possible D gene is TRBD1 (6 bases). CDR1 MDHEN and CDR2 SYDVKM come from the germline V gene. The CDR3 runs to 17 residues. Trimming took 2 bases from V and 0 from J, leaving 16 bases between them. CDR3: CASSLKVGGYMNTEAFF. CDR3 in DNA: TGTGCCAGCAGTTTAAAGGTAGGGGGATACATGAACACTGAAGCTTTCTTT. Using reference TRBV28 and TRBJ1-1 for the parts outside the CDR3, the full variable domain is DVKVTQSSRYLVKRTGEKVFLECVQDMDHENMFWYRQDPGLGLRLIYFSYDVKMKEKGDIPEGYSVSREKKERFSLILESASTNQTSMYLCASSLKVGGYMNTEAFFGQGTRLTVV.

The chain combines TRBV28 with TRBJ2-5, with D perhaps given as TRBD1 or TRBD2 (5 bases each). Trimming removed 2 bases at V and 5 bases at J, with 18 bases between. The CDR3 covers 16 residues. Germline V CDR1 and CDR2: MDHEN, SYDVKM. The CDR3 DNA sequence: TGTGCCAGCAGTTTAATTTGGGGGAGCCTCCAGGAGACCCAGTACTTC. Protein: CASSLIWGSLQETQYF.

The chain couples TRBV28 to TRBJ2-1, with 13 bases matching TRBD2. Trimming took 5 bases from V and 9 from J; bases not matched to a gene: 4. The CDR3 contains 14 residues. CDR1 is MDHEN, CDR2 SYDVKM, per germline. In DNA form, the CDR3 reads TGTGCCAGCAGTGGACTAGCGGGAGCTCTTGAGCAGTTCTTC. Residues: CASSGLAGALEQFF.

Comments on this clonotype: The CDR3 carries no conserved terminal phenylalanine or tryptophan, so it likely arises from a read error. This sequence joins TRBV9 and TRBJ1-3, with 7 bases lining up with TRBD1. Germline V gene lookup returns CDR1 SGDLS and CDR2 YYNGEE. There are 17 residues in the CDR3. V lost 2 bases to trimming and J lost 5 bases; unmatched junction nucleotides: 13. The CDR3 protein is CASSVQLTGTDRNTIYS. The CDR3 nucleotides are TGTGCCAGCAGCGTCCAACTCACCGGGACAGATAGAAACACCATATATTCT.

Only a few counts were recorded for this clonotype. The chain recombines TRBV7-6 with TRBJ2-2, with 7 bases that match TRBD1. This CDR3 is 15 amino acids long. CDR1 is SGHVS, CDR2 FNYEAQ, per germline. Trimming cost V 7 bases and J 7 bases; bases outside gene matches: 12. The CDR3 DNA reads TGTGCCAGCACCGATACAGGGGCTGCCGGCGGGGAGCTGTTTTTT. Its translation: CASTDTGAAGGELFF.

Regarding this clonotype: Being one base from a much bigger clone, this may be a read error. V gene TRBV7-8 combines with J gene TRBJ1-5; D is uncertain. Looked up from germline, CDR1 is SGHVS and CDR2 is FQNEAQ. This CDR3 comprises 15 residues. This CDR3 reads CASSTLSYSNQPLHF. CDR3 DNA sequence: TGTGCCAGCAGCACCCTATCCTATAGCAATCAGCCCCTGCATTTT.

This clonotype was detected many times. The rearrangement joins TRBV6-5 to TRBJ2-7, with 8 bases fitting TRBD2. The trim removed 2 bases at V and 1 base at J, leaving 1 base unmatched. The CDR3 loop spans 14 amino acids. Germline V gives CDR1 MNHEY, CDR2 SVGAGI. DNA for the CDR3: TGTGCCAGCAGTTACGGACTAGCATCCTACGAGCAGTACTTC. Translation gives CASSYGLASYEQYF.

This clonotype appeared many times. The genes are TRBV9 and TRBJ2-3; the match to TRBD1 covers 10 bases. The CDR3 totals 15 residues. In germline, CDR1 is SGDLS, CDR2 YYNGEE. After removal of 4 bases from V and 5 bases from J, the junction contained 7 bases not matched to a gene. The CDR3 DNA sequence: TGTGCCAGCAGCCCGCGACAGGGGGCTAGAGATACGCAGTATTTT. Its protein is CASSPRQGARDTQYF.

This clonotype was recorded a few times. The chain joins TRBV6-1 to TRBJ2-7; the D gene is possibly TRBD1 (6 bases). Trimming took off 5 bases at V and 7 bases at J, with 18 bases between the two ends. Per germline, CDR1 MNHNS and CDR2 SASEGT. The CDR3 runs to 14 residues. The CDR3 sequence: CASSKTTLGGEQYF. CDR3 coding DNA: TGTGCCAGCAGTAAGACAACGTTAGGGGGAGAGCAGTACTTC.

To note about this clonotype: One end of the junction is discordant with germline, which a read error may explain. This chain links TRBV19 with TRBJ1-5; D possibly corresponds to TRBD1 (5 bases). The CDR3 length is 15 residues. From germline, CDR1 is LNHDA and CDR2 SQIVND (reference sequence). CDR3 bases: TGTGCCTGTAGTATTTTTGGGTCGGGGGACCAGCCCCAGCATTTT. Its protein is CACSIFGSGDQPQHF. Supplemented by reference TRBV19 and TRBJ1-5, the full variable domain reads DGGITQSPKYLFRKEGQNVTLSCEQNLNHDAMYWYRQDPGQGLRLIYYSQIVNDFQKGDIAEGYSVSREKKESFPLTVTSAQKNPTAFYLCACSIFGSGDQPQHFGDGTRLSIL.

Details on this clonotype: A much larger clone lies one base from this, so it may be a read error. This sequence joins TRBV5-1 and TRBJ1-1; D not resolved. CDR1 is SGHRS and CDR2 is YFSETQ in the germline V gene. The CDR3 length is 12 residues. The CDR3 sequence is CASRTLNTEALF. The CDR3, as DNA: TGCGCCAGCAGGACTCTGAACACTGAAGCTCTCTTT.